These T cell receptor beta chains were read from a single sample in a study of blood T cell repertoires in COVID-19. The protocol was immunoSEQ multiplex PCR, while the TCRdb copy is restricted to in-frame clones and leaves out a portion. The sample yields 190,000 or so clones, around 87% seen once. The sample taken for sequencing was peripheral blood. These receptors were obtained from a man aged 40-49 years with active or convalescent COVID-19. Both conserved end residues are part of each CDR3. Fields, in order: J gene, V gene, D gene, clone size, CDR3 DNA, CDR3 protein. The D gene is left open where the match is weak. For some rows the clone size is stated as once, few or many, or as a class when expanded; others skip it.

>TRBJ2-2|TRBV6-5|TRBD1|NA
TGTGCCAGCAGTCGAGGACAGGTGAACACCGGGGAGCTGTTTTTT
CASSRGQVNTGELFF
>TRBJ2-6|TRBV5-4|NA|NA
TGTGCCAGCAGCATCACGTGGACACTCTCTGGGGCCAACGTCCTGACTTTC
CASSITWTLSGANVLTF
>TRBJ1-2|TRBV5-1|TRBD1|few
TGCGCCAGCAGCCCGGGACAGGTTAGAAGCTACACCTTC
CASSPGQVRSYTF
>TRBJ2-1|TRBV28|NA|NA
TGTGCCAGCAGCCCCCAACAGGGCCTCAGCTCCTACAATGAGCAGTTCTTC
CASSPQQGLSSYNEQFF
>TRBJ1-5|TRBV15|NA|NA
TGTGCCACCAGCAGTGGGGGGACGGCCCTTAATCAGCCCCAGCATTTT
CATSSGGTALNQPQHF
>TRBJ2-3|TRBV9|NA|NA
TGTGCCAGCAGCGTAGAGGGGAGCACAGATACGCAGTATTTT
CASSVEGSTDTQYF
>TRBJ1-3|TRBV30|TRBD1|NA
TGTGCCTGGAGTGTAAGGGGGCAGATCTCTGGAAACACCATATATTTT
CAWSVRGQISGNTIYF
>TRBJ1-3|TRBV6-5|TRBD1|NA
TGTGCCAGCAGACCCACCACGACAGGGGGCGGCACCATATATTTT
CASRPTTTGGGTIYF
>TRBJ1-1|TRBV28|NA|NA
TGTGCCAGCAGTTTGTTATCCACTGAAGCTTTCTTT
CASSLLSTEAFF
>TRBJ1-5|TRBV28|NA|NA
TGTGCCAGCAGTACACAGGGTGACAATCAGCCCCAGCATTTT
CASSTQGDNQPQHF
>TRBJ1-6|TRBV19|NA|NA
TGTGCCAGTAGTATGGGCCAGGTTAATTCACCCCTCCACTTT
CASSMGQVNSPLHF
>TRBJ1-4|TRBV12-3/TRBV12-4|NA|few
TGTGCCAGCAGACCAGCGGGTGGAGAAAAACTGTTTTTT
CASRPAGGEKLFF
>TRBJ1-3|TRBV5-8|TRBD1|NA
TGTGCCAGCACCAACAAAGGGGGCAGCTCTGGAAACACCATATATTTT
CASTNKGGSSGNTIYF
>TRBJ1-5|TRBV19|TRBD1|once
TGTGCCAGTAGTTCGGACAGGGGGAATCAGCCCCAGCATTTT
CASSSDRGNQPQHF
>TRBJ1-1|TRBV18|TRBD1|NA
TGTGCCAGCTCGGAGCTCGGACAGGGCACTGAAGCTTTCTTT
CASSELGQGTEAFF
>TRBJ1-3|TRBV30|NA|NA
TGTGCCTGGATCAGCAGGTCAACTGGAAACACCATATATTTT
CAWISRSTGNTIYF
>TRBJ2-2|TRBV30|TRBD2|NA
TGTGCCTGGAGGGGACTAGCGGGGGCCGCGAACACCGGGGAGCTGTTTTTT
CAWRGLAGAANTGELFF
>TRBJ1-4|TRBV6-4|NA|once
TGTGCCAGCAGTGACGGAGAGAATGAAAAACTGTTTTTT
CASSDGENEKLFF
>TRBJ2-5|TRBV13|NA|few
TGTGCCAGCAGCTTAGGCCAGGGTTACCAAGAGACCCAGTACTTC
CASSLGQGYQETQYF
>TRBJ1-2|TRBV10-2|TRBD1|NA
TGCGCCACCAGGACAGGGACTAACTATGGCTACACCTTC
CATRTGTNYGYTF
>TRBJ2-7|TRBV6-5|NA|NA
TGTGCCAGCAGAGTGTCTTACAGTTCCTACGAGCAGTACTTC
CASRVSYSSYEQYF
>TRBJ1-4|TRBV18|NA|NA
TGTGCCAGCTCACCCACGGGAGGGCACTATGAAAAACTGTTTTTT
CASSPTGGHYEKLFF
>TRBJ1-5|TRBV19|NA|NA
TGTGCCAGTAGTATAGTGAACCTCTATAGCAATCAGCCCCAGCATTTT
CASSIVNLYSNQPQHF
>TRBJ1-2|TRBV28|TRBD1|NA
TGTGCCAGCCGCTCCGCCGCTTCGGGACAGGGGAGCGATGGCTACACCTTC
CASRSAASGQGSDGYTF
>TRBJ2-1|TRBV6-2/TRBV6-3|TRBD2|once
TGTGCCAGCAGCCCCGGGACTAGCGGGGGAGATGAGCAGTTCTTC
CASSPGTSGGDEQFF
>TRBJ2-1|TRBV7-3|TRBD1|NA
TGTGCCAGCAGCTTAAGGCCAGGGGGAGCCTACAATGAGCAGTTCTTC
CASSLRPGGAYNEQFF
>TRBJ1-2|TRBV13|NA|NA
TGTGCCAGCAGACACACCCGCGGCAGAGCTAACTATGGCTACACCTTC
CASRHTRGRANYGYTF
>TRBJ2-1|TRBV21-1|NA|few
TGTGCCAGCAGCAAAGCTCGGACAGGTCTGGATGAGCAGTTCTTC
CASSKARTGLDEQFF
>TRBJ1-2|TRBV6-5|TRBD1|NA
TGTGCCAGCAGGGTGAGGGACAGGCCCTTGGGGGGCTACACCTTC
CASRVRDRPLGGYTF
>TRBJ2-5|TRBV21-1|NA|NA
TGTGCCAGCTCGGATGGGACTAGCGGGGGTGTTTACCAAGAGACCCAGTACTTC
CASSDGTSGGVYQETQYF
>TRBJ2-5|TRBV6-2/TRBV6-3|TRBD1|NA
TGTGCCAGCAGTTACGGGACAGGGTTTGATCGGACCCAGTACTTC
CASSYGTGFDRTQYF
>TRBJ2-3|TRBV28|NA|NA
TGTGCCAGCAGTTTGAGCGGGCGCACAGATACGCAGTATTTT
CASSLSGRTDTQYF
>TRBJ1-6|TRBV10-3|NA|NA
TGTGCCATCAGTGGAGTTAATAATTCACCCCTCCACTTT
CAISGVNNSPLHF
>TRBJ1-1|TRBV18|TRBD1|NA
TGTGCCAGCTCATCCACCGGGACAGGGTCGGGCACTGAAGCTTTCTTT
CASSSTGTGSGTEAFF
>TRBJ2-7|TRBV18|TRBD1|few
TGTGCCAGCTCACCCTACCGAGACAGGGAGTACGAGCAGTACTTC
CASSPYRDREYEQYF
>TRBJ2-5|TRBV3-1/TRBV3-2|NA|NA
TGTGCCAGCAGCCAAGAGGTGGGGAAGGGGCAGGAGACCCAGTACTTC
CASSQEVGKGQETQYF
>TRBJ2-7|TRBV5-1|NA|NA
TGCGCCAGCAGCTCCCGGGAAGGGGGGGCGAGCTCCTACGAGCAGTACTTC
CASSSREGGASSYEQYF
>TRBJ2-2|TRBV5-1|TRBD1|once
TGCGCCAGCAGCCAGCAGGGGACAGGGAACACCGGGGAGCTGTTTTTT
CASSQQGTGNTGELFF
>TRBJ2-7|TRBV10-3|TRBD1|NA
TGTGCCATCAGTGGGGACAGCTCCTACGAGCAGTACTTC
CAISGDSSYEQYF
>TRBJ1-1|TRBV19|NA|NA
TGTGCCAGTAGTATTTTCGACAATATGAACACTGAAGCTTTCTTT
CASSIFDNMNTEAFF
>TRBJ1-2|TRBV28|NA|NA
TGTGCCAGCAGGAAACAGGGCTATGGCTACACCTTC
CASRKQGYGYTF
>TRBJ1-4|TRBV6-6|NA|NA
TGTGCCAGCAGTACCCGAGCTGAGGAAAAACTGTTTTTT
CASSTRAEEKLFF
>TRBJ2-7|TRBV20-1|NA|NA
TGCAGTGCTAGATCAGGCCACGAGCAGTACTTC
CSARSGHEQYF
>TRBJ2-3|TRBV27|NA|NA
TGTGCCAGCACCCCCCAGCCTCAGTTAGGGACTGCCACAGATACGCAGTATTTT
CASTPQPQLGTATDTQYF
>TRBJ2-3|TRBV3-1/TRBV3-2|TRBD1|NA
TGTGCCAGCAGCCAAGGACAGGGGGCTCCAGATACGCAGTATTTT
CASSQGQGAPDTQYF